A single sample is the source of the 28 T cell receptor beta chains below, sequenced in a study of cytomegalovirus exposure and HLA in healthy donors. PCR involved 60 Vbeta and 13 Jbeta primers. TCRdb keeps only in-frame clones here, not all; method: immunoSEQ multiplex PCR. The sample has 120,000 or so clones, 70% to 80% seen once. The sample comprised PBMCs. All receptors derive from a woman between 50 and 59 years old in good health and CMV-seropositive.

In this sample, this clone turned up a few times. The gene calls are TRBV6-1 and TRBJ2-7, with TRBD2 identical over 8 bases. This CDR3 has 15 residues. The V and J ends lost 2 bases and 7 bases, in that order; junction bases with no gene match: 10. Germline lookup yields CDR1 MNHNS and CDR2 SASEGT. DNA for the CDR3: TGTGCCAGCAGTGAAATGGGCGGATCGGGGGGGGAGCAGTACTTC. It encodes CASSEMGGSGGEQYF.

This sequence joins TRBV14 and TRBJ2-7; 11 bases match TRBD1. CDR3 length: 15 residues. V dropped 0 bases and J dropped 10; count of bases not matched to a gene: 8. Germline assignment: CDR1 SGHDN and CDR2 FVKESK. The CDR3 here is CASSQEFLDRGRQYF. CDR3 coding DNA: TGTGCCAGCAGCCAAGAATTTCTGGACAGGGGGCGACAGTACTTC.

V is TRBV15 and J is TRBJ1-2; TRBD1 matches at 7 bases. CDR1 is LNHNV, CDR2 YYDKDF, per germline (reference sequence). Trimming cost V 1 base and J 0 bases; bases outside gene matches: 14. The CDR3 length is 19 residues. CDR3 in DNA: TGTGCCACCAGCAGAGGGGGAAAAAGGCAGGGGGACCCTAACTATGGCTACACCTTC. It specifies CATSRGGKRQGDPNYGYTF.

V gene TRBV18 combines with J gene TRBJ2-5; 8 bases match TRBD2. The V gene end was trimmed by 2 bases and the J gene end by 5 bases; junction bases not matched to a gene: 4. Per the germline V gene, CDR1 is KGHSH and CDR2 is LQKENI. The CDR3 is made up of 14 amino acids. Here the CDR3 DNA reads TGTGCCAGCTCACCAGGGACTAGGTCCGAGACCCAGTACTTC. Translating it yields CASSPGTRSETQYF.

The V and J genes are TRBV7-9 and TRBJ2-5; D is perhaps TRBD1 (5 bases). The CDR3 runs to 16 residues. V dropped 2 bases and J dropped 4 bases, with 17 bases sitting between them. Germline assignment: CDR1 SEHNR and CDR2 FQNEAQ (reference sequence). The CDR3, as DNA: TGTGCCAGCAGCTTATCGGCACAGGCAAGTCGAGAGACCCAGTACTTC. Its protein is CASSLSAQASRETQYF.

This clone was seen just once. The chain employs TRBV5-1 and TRBJ1-1; 7 positions match TRBD1. Germline lookup yields CDR1 SGHRS and CDR2 YFSETQ. The trim removed 4 bases at V and 8 bases at J, leaving 14 bases unmatched. The CDR3 is 15 amino acids. The CDR3 DNA sequence: TGCGCCAGCAGCCCGGGACAGCGAGGGGGTCGGGAAGCTTTCTTT. It encodes CASSPGQRGGREAFF.

The rearrangement joins TRBV4-1 to TRBJ2-7, with D possibly being TRBD2 (6 bases). Germline CDR1 MGHRA, CDR2 YSYEKL. The CDR3 is 14 residues long. V lost 2 bases and J lost 3, with 11 bases in between. The CDR3 protein is CASSQPGLFYEQYF. The CDR3 DNA sequence: TGCGCCAGCAGCCAACCGGGACTCTTCTACGAGCAGTACTTC.

This rearrangement joins TRBV2 to TRBJ2-5; D possibly corresponds to TRBD1 (6 bases). Trimming shortened V by 2 bases and J by 5 bases, and 21 bases separated the two germline ends. CDR1 SNHLY and CDR2 FYNNEI come from the germline V gene. The CDR3 is made up of 17 amino acids. The DNA for the CDR3 is TGTGCCAGCAGTGAACTTCCCCACAGGGTGGGTTCGGAGACCCAGTACTTC. It is translated as CASSELPHRVGSETQYF.

This clone was observed a few times. V is TRBV6-5 and J is TRBJ2-2; D is unresolved. Trimming shortened V by 5 bases and J by 4 bases, and 8 bases separated the two germline ends. This CDR3 comprises 13 residues. Germline-derived CDR1 and CDR2 are MNHEY and SVGAGI. The CDR3 DNA reads TGTGCCAGCAGTACAGTGGGCACCGGGGAGCTGTTTTTT. Translation gives CASSTVGTGELFF.

This sequence joins TRBV28 and TRBJ1-1, with a weak D call TRBD1 (6 bases). This CDR3 spans 15 amino acids. The V end lost 7 bases, the J end lost 5 bases, and 20 bases lay between the germline ends. Per germline, CDR1 MDHEN and CDR2 SYDVKM. This CDR3 reads CASTPERGRVTEAFF. As DNA, the CDR3 is TGTGCCAGCACCCCGGAGCGGGGGCGAGTAACTGAAGCTTTCTTT. Looking up the rest from reference TRBV28 and TRBJ1-1 gives the full variable domain: DVKVTQSSRYLVKRTGEKVFLECVQDMDHENMFWYRQDPGLGLRLIYFSYDVKMKEKGDIPEGYSVSREKKERFSLILESASTNQTSMYLCASTPERGRVTEAFFGQGTRLTVV.

The gene calls are TRBV10-3 and TRBJ2-2, with TRBD1 identical over 9 bases. This CDR3 has 14 residues. J gave up 5 bases and V 6 bases, and 4 bases lay outside the gene matches. In germline, CDR1 is ENHRY, CDR2 SYGVKD. The CDR3 spells CAIRGQGMTGELFF. The CDR3 nucleotides read TGTGCCATCAGGGGACAGGGAATGACCGGGGAGCTGTTTTTT.

The rearrangement links TRBV30 to TRBJ2-1; D may be TRBD1 (6 bases). Germline loops: CDR1 GTSNPN, CDR2 SVGIG (reference sequence). CDR3 size: 11 residues. V was cut by 0 bases and J by 13 bases, with 10 bases left in between. CDR3 sequence (DNA): TGTGCCTGGAGTGTACGGACAGACCAGTTCTTC. Translation gives CAWSVRTDQFF.

V is TRBV9 and J is TRBJ1-1, with D possibly being TRBD1 (6 bases). The germline gives CDR1 SGDLS, CDR2 YYNGEE. Deletions cut 0 bases from V and 4 bases from J, with 13 bases between. There are 15 residues in the CDR3. CDR3 DNA sequence: TGTGCCAGCAGCGTAGAAGGACAGCACCTCACTGAAGCTTTCTTT. Its translation: CASSVEGQHLTEAFF.

This clone was seen only a few times. J is TRBJ2-5 and V is TRBV4-1; TRBD1 agrees at 7 bases. The J call could be wrong; TRBJ2-7 is a better fit for the DNA end. This CDR3 spans 16 amino acids. Per the germline V gene, CDR1 is MGHRA and CDR2 is YSYEKL. The CDR3 DNA reads TGCGCCAGCAGCCTCCGAGGGGGCCCGCAGCACCACGAGCAGTACTTC. This translates into CASSLRGGPQHHEQYF.

This chain links TRBV5-6 with TRBJ2-5; 14 bases are a match to TRBD2. Unmatched junction bases numbered 9, after V lost 0 bases and J lost 5 bases. Germline CDR1 reads SGHDT; CDR2 reads YYEEEE. The CDR3 sequence is 18 residues long. The CDR3 region has the DNA TGTGCCAGCAGCTTGGCCGGGACTAGCGGGAGAAGTAGGGAGACCCAGTACTTC. Its protein is CASSLAGTSGRSRETQYF.

V usage is TRBV2 and J usage is TRBJ2-3; the match to TRBD2 covers 9 bases. CDR3 size: 16 residues. In germline, CDR1 is SNHLY, CDR2 FYNNEI. V lost 3 bases, J lost 0 bases, and 4 bases stayed unmatched. CDR3 nucleotide sequence: TGTGCCAGCAGTGATGGGCTAGCGGGAAGCACAGATACGCAGTATTTT. Translated: CASSDGLAGSTDTQYF.

V usage is TRBV4-3 and J usage is TRBJ2-5; D gene unclear. With the DNA end fitting TRBJ2-7 better, the J assignment may be wrong. Germline V CDR1 and CDR2: LGHNA, YSLEER. The CDR3 is 14 residues long. CDR3 in DNA: TGCGCCAGCAGCCAAGATGAGTGGTCCTACGAGCAGTACTTC. This translates into CASSQDEWSYEQYF.

The J gene is TRBJ1-1, the V gene TRBV6-5; no reliable D call. Trimming cost V 0 bases and J 2 bases, with 13 bases left between them. CDR3 length: 16 amino acids. In germline, CDR1 is MNHEY, CDR2 SVGAGI. CDR3 DNA: TGTGCCAGCAGTTACTCGATGGGCCTGTCTAACACTGAAGCTTTCTTT. Its translation is CASSYSMGLSNTEAFF.

Only a few counts were recorded for this clone. This sequence joins TRBV30 and TRBJ2-2; D uncertain. Trimming left V 2 bases short and J 6 bases short, with 10 bases between. Looked up from germline, CDR1 is GTSNPN and CDR2 is SVGIG (reference sequence). The CDR3 has 13 amino acids. The CDR3 coding sequence is TGTGCCTGGAGTAACCTGGCTCCCGGGGAGCTGTTTTTT. Translated: CAWSNLAPGELFF. The whole variable domain, filled in from reference TRBV30 and TRBJ2-2, reads SQTIHQWPATLVQPVGSPLSLECTVEGTSNPNLYWYRQAAGRGLQLLFYSVGIGQISSEVPQNLSASRPQDRQFILSSKKLLLSDSGFYLCAWSNLAPGELFFGEGSRLTVL.

V and J are TRBV18 and TRBJ2-5, with 9 bases fitting TRBD1. Germline assignment: CDR1 KGHSH and CDR2 LQKENI. The V segment lost 4 bases and the J segment 4 bases; nucleotides outside the gene matches: 13. The CDR3 contains 17 residues. The CDR3 region has the DNA TGTGCCAGCTCACTTCCGGGACAGGGAAAGTGGGGAGAGACCCAGTACTTC. Translation: CASSLPGQGKWGETQYF.

In the case of this clone: Its ends do not fully match the called genes, so a read error is possible. This chain uses TRBV7-7 with TRBJ2-5; 8 nucleotides align to TRBD2. The germline CDR1 and CDR2 sequences are SSHAT and FNYEAQ (reference sequence). The CDR3 runs to 14 residues. CDR3 nucleotide sequence: TGTGCTAGCAGCCCGGGGGGGAGTCGGGGGACCCAGTACTTC. Amino acid sequence: CASSPGGSRGTQYF.

This chain links TRBV2 with TRBJ2-7, with TRBD2 matching over 7 bases. After removal of 8 bases from V and 2 bases from J, the junction contained 9 bases not matched to a gene. Germline V gives CDR1 SNHLY, CDR2 FYNNEI. The CDR3 runs to 14 residues. CDR3 loop: CASQRDLDTYEQYF. CDR3 bases: TGTGCCAGCCAGCGGGACCTGGACACCTACGAGCAGTACTTC.

The chain carries TRBV5-8 and TRBJ2-1; D possibly corresponds to TRBD2 (6 bases). Germline-derived CDR1 and CDR2 are SGHTS and YDEGEE. The CDR3 covers 13 residues. V was pared by 7 bases and J by 2 bases, with 10 bases between. Here the CDR3 reads CASVGGTYNEQFF. The CDR3 coding sequence is TGTGCCAGCGTGGGCGGGACCTACAATGAGCAGTTCTTC.

This clone was seen a handful of times. CDR3 amino acids: CAISPRQRASSYEQYF. The CDR3 nucleotides are TGTGCCATCAGTCCTAGGCAGCGGGCGTCCTCCTACGAGCAGTACTTC. This chain joins TRBV10-3 and TRBJ2-7; weak D call: TRBD2 (6 bases). The V gene's germline CDR1 is ENHRY and CDR2 SYGVKD. This CDR3 is built from 16 residues. V lost 5 bases and J lost 0, with 17 bases in between.

The CDR3 here is CASRSHKNEQFF. The CDR3 DNA reads TGTGCCAGCAGGTCCCACAAGAATGAGCAGTTCTTC. The chain joins TRBV6-5 to TRBJ2-1; D is unresolved. V lost 6 bases, J lost 7 bases, and 10 bases lay in between. This CDR3 region has 12 residues. Per germline, CDR1 MNHEY and CDR2 SVGAGI.

The chain carries TRBV30 and TRBJ1-2; 8 bases match TRBD1. Germline V gene lookup returns CDR1 GTSNPN and CDR2 SVGIG (reference sequence). This CDR3 is built from 14 residues. J gave up 3 bases and V 2 bases, and 5 bases lay outside the gene matches. In DNA, the CDR3 is TGTGCCTGGAGTCCCGACAGGGGATACTATGGCTACACCTTC. This codes for CAWSPDRGYYGYTF.

V usage is TRBV4-3 and J usage is TRBJ1-5; 9 bases agree with TRBD1. The V gene end was trimmed by 0 bases and the J gene end by 7 bases; junction bases not matched to a gene: 4. This CDR3 has 15 residues. The germline V gene encodes CDR1 LGHNA and CDR2 YSLEER. The CDR3 DNA is TGCGCCAGCAGCCAAGATAGGACAGGGGTACAGCCCCAGCATTTT. As protein: CASSQDRTGVQPQHF.

Here the CDR3 DNA reads TGTGCCAGCAGCTTAGCGGGGGGACCTTATAGCAATCAGCCCCAGCATTTT. It translates to CASSLAGGPYSNQPQHF. The genes are TRBV7-9 and TRBJ1-5; tentative D call: TRBD1 (5 bases). This CDR3 spans 17 amino acids. Germline values: CDR1 SEHNR, CDR2 FQNEAQ (reference sequence). The V and J ends lost 0 bases and 0 bases respectively, with 12 bases between them.